This TCR beta chain was sequenced during a study of PD-L1 blockade in urothelial cancer. On the study more broadly: Patients arrived having already received 0 to 3 prior chemotherapy regimens. Analysis of blood occurred 3 weeks (second dose) and 6 weeks after treatment start.

The sample's time point: pretreatment peripheral blood. Each individual provided 1 to 8 samples (taken pretreatment and on-treatment). The protocol was immunoSEQ multiplex PCR, while the TCRdb copy is restricted to in-frame clones and leaves out a portion. The sample holds around 100,000 clones, around 86% seen once. This CDR3 region has 15 residues. Germline V gene sequence: CDR1 MNHEY, CDR2 SVGAGI. V lost 8 bases to trimming and J lost 3 bases; unmatched junction nucleotides: 10. The clonotype was recovered from a man aged 55 to 69 with urothelial cancer. Sample: PBMCs, taken around atezolizumab (anti-PD-L1) treatment. The chain uses TRBV6-5 and TRBJ2-7, with 10 bases matching TRBD1. This CDR3 reads CASQQRGQGYYEQYF. The CDR3 DNA reads TGTGCCAGCCAACAGCGGGGACAGGGGTACTACGAGCAGTACTTC.